Listed below are T cell receptor beta chains from one sample, sequenced in a study of T cell responses to AZD1222 COVID-19 vaccine. Only in-frame clones appear in the TCRdb table, and some are missing; sequencing was by immunoSEQ multiplex PCR. The sample consists of 96,000 or so clones, roughly 90% of them appearing once. Specimen: peripheral blood, collected on day 0 of AZD1222 vaccination. Receptors originate from an adult in good health. The CDR3 runs from the conserved cysteine through the conserved F or W. The D gene is left open where the match is weak. Rows may omit the clone size; those that give it use once, few, many or a size class.

>TRBV7-3|TRBJ1-3|-|-
CASSSGLGGNTIYF
TGTGCCAGCAGCTCAGGGTTGGGTGGAAACACCATATATTTT
>TRBV7-2|TRBJ2-3|once|-
CASSLEVRSTDTQYF
TGTGCCAGCAGCTTAGAGGTGCGGAGCACAGATACGCAGTATTTT
>TRBV9|TRBJ2-5|-|TRBD2
CASSPSGSGRAKETQYF
TGTGCCAGCAGCCCCAGTGGAAGCGGGAGGGCCAAAGAGACCCAGTACTTC
>TRBV3-1/TRBV3-2|TRBJ2-3|-|-
CASSHPQVRADTQYF
TGTGCCAGCAGCCACCCTCAGGTTAGGGCAGATACGCAGTATTTT
>TRBV6-6|TRBJ1-5|once|-
CASSYPDSNQPQHF
TGTGCCAGCAGTTACCCGGACAGCAATCAGCCCCAGCATTTT
>TRBV5-1|TRBJ2-7|-|TRBD1
CASSFGTGDVHEQYF
TGCGCCAGCAGCTTCGGAACAGGGGATGTCCACGAGCAGTACTTC
>TRBV6-2/TRBV6-3|TRBJ2-3|once|-
CASSAESSGTDTQYF
TGTGCCAGCAGCGCCGAGTCCTCTGGCACAGATACGCAGTATTTT
>TRBV5-1|TRBJ2-7|-|TRBD2
CASSPPGRSSYEQYF
TGCGCCAGCAGCCCCCCCGGGAGGAGCTCCTACGAGCAGTACTTC
>TRBV3-1/TRBV3-2|TRBJ2-1|-|TRBD2
CASSFGGRSFNEQFF
TGTGCCAGCAGCTTCGGGGGGAGAAGTTTCAATGAGCAGTTCTTC
>TRBV7-9|TRBJ2-7|-|TRBD1
CASSHGQGAGEQYF
TGTGCCAGCAGCCACGGACAGGGGGCGGGGGAGCAGTACTTC
>TRBV7-9|TRBJ2-3|-|-
CASSLSGSSADTQYF
TGTGCCAGCAGCTTAAGTGGCTCCTCAGCAGATACGCAGTATTTT
>TRBV2|TRBJ1-2|-|TRBD1
CASSDRGPGDYGYTF
TGTGCCAGCAGTGACAGGGGGCCAGGTGACTATGGCTACACCTTC
>TRBV10-3|TRBJ1-2|-|-
CAISELAGAGYGYTF
TGTGCCATCAGTGAGTTGGCAGGGGCGGGCTATGGCTACACCTTC
>TRBV5-1|TRBJ2-7|once|-
CASSLAGTSYEQYF
TGCGCCAGCAGCTTGGCCGGGACTTCCTACGAGCAGTACTTC
>TRBV2|TRBJ1-2|-|-
CASRRQGEGYTF
TGTGCCAGCAGAAGGCAGGGAGAAGGCTACACCTTC
>TRBV7-2|TRBJ1-1|few|-
CASSSGPNEAFF
TGTGCCAGCAGCTCGGGACCGAATGAAGCTTTCTTT
>TRBV19|TRBJ2-7|-|TRBD1
CASRGTGAVEQYF
TGTGCCAGTAGAGGGACAGGGGCGGTCGAGCAGTACTTC
>TRBV6-5|TRBJ2-6|once|-
CATGVPGANVLTF
TGTGCCACCGGGGTACCTGGGGCCAACGTCCTGACTTTC
>TRBV5-8|TRBJ2-7|-|-
CASSLDSLPHEQYF
TGTGCCAGCAGCTTGGACTCACTCCCCCACGAGCAGTACTTC
>TRBV10-3|TRBJ2-1|once|-
CAISESAARNEQFF
TGTGCCATCAGTGAATCGGCCGCCCGGAATGAGCAGTTCTTC
>TRBV5-8|TRBJ1-2|-|-
CASSSPGRGYGYTF
TGTGCCAGCAGCTCTCCAGGGCGGGGCTATGGCTACACCTTC
>TRBV12-2|TRBJ2-5|few|-
CASRLKTQYF
TGTGCAAGTCGCTTAAAGACCCAGTACTTC
>TRBV12-3/TRBV12-4|TRBJ1-6|-|TRBD1
CASSRQGLLTLHF
TGTGCCAGCAGCCGACAGGGATTGTTAACCCTCCACTTT
>TRBV6-5|TRBJ2-3|-|TRBD2
CASSYVGTTKDTQYF
TGTGCCAGCAGTTACGTGGGGACTACAAAAGATACGCAGTATTTT
>TRBV18|TRBJ1-6|-|TRBD1
CASSPGQGSNSPLHF
TGTGCCAGCTCCCCTGGACAGGGGAGTAATTCACCCCTCCACTTT
>TRBV7-2|TRBJ1-4|-|TRBD1
CASSPGQGGEKLFF
TGTGCCAGCAGCCCGGGACAGGGGGGTGAAAAACTGTTTTTT
>TRBV14|TRBJ1-2|-|-
CASSDEWGGYTF
TGTGCCAGCAGCGACGAATGGGGTGGCTACACCTTC
>TRBV2|TRBJ1-5|-|TRBD1
CASSPQGSNQPQHF
TGTGCCAGCAGTCCACAGGGGAGCAATCAGCCCCAGCATTTT
>TRBV18|TRBJ1-1|few|-
CASSLGGLSNTEAFF
TGTGCCAGCTCGCTTGGGGGACTGTCGAACACTGAAGCTTTCTTT
>TRBV5-6|TRBJ2-7|-|-
CASSLTGGEQYF
TGTGCCAGCAGCTTGACAGGAGGGGAGCAGTACTTC
>TRBV11-2|TRBJ2-2|-|-
CASMRGLRRDTGELFF
TGTGCCAGCATGCGAGGTCTCCGTAGGGATACCGGGGAGCTGTTTTTT
>TRBV28|TRBJ2-2|-|-
CASSFRKIGELFF
TGTGCCAGCAGTTTCAGGAAGATCGGGGAGCTGTTTTTT
>TRBV13|TRBJ2-3|once|-
CASRQRASTDTQYF
TGTGCCAGCCGCCAGCGGGCTAGCACAGATACGCAGTATTTT